Following are 15 T cell receptor beta chains from one sample sequenced in a study of a mutant IDH1 vaccine in newly diagnosed glioma. No antigens are known for them. Time point specified: week 47, end of study. A single vaccine dose contained 300 ug of mutant IDH1 20-mer peptide, and topical imiquimod was used with it. The method was immunoSEQ multiplex PCR; TCRdb's version includes in-frame clones alone and lacks a portion of them. The sample shows roughly 56,000 clones, roughly 80% of them seen only once. This specimen consisted of PBMCs, obtained from a glioma patient whose treatment included an IDH1 peptide vaccine. All receptors come from a man aged 45-60 years with glioma.

This clone was observed a handful of times. The chain employs TRBV7-2 and TRBJ1-1, with D possibly TRBD1 on 6 matching bases. Trimming shortened V by 5 bases and J by 1 base, and 8 bases separated the two germline ends. Germline CDR1 SGHTA, CDR2 FQGNSA. CDR3 length equals 13 residues. The DNA for the CDR3 is TGTGCCAGCAGCCTGGGACAGAACACTGAAGCTTTCTTT. It yields the protein CASSLGQNTEAFF.

The J gene is TRBJ2-1, the V gene TRBV19; tentatively, D is TRBD1 (5 bases). CDR3 length: 15 amino acids. Germline V gene lookup returns CDR1 LNHDA and CDR2 SQIVND (reference sequence). V lost 1 base and J lost 7, with 14 bases in between. The CDR3 DNA follows: TGTGCCAGTAGTATAGCTCCGACAGTAGGGAATGAGCAGTTCTTC. It encodes CASSIAPTVGNEQFF.

This rearrangement joins TRBV9 to TRBJ1-2; 8 bases align to TRBD1. The CDR3 is 18 amino acids. With 4 bases clipped from V and 0 bases from J, the junction kept 14 bases outside the gene matches. Germline CDR1 is SGDLS and CDR2 is YYNGEE. The CDR3 nucleotides read TGTGCCAGCAGCCCCCAACCCGACAGGGGCTTTACTAACTATGGCTACACCTTC. Its protein is CASSPQPDRGFTNYGYTF. Full variable domain (rest looked up from reference TRBV9 and TRBJ1-2): DSGVTQTPKHLITATGQRVTLRCSPRSGDLSVYWYQQSLDQGLQFLIQYYNGEERAKGNILERFSAQQFPDLHSELNLSSLELGDSALYFCASSPQPDRGFTNYGYTFGSGTRLTVV.

This sequence joins TRBV2 and TRBJ2-3, with 9 positions matching TRBD2. Germline V gene data show CDR1 as SNHLY and CDR2 as FYNNEI. With 7 bases clipped from V and 3 bases from J, the junction kept 11 bases outside the gene matches. This CDR3 contains 16 residues. The CDR3 protein is CASKALAGGPTDTQYF. The CDR3 DNA follows: TGTGCCAGCAAGGCTCTGGCGGGGGGGCCAACAGATACGCAGTATTTT.

This chain connects TRBV30 to TRBJ1-2, with D unresolved. The CDR3 sequence is 13 residues long. V shed 1 base and J shed 4 bases, with 10 bases lying between them. The germline gives CDR1 GTSNPN, CDR2 SVGIG (reference sequence). CDR3 amino acids: CAWSEQRVYGYTF. In DNA, the CDR3 is TGTGCCTGGAGTGAACAGAGGGTCTATGGCTACACCTTC.

CDR3 nucleotides: TGTGCCAGCAGTTTCCGGCGGGAGGCCAACGTCCTGACTTTC. This gives the protein CASSFRREANVLTF. This rearrangement joins TRBV27 to TRBJ2-6; D may be TRBD2 (6 bases). In germline, CDR1 is MNHEY, CDR2 SMNVEV (reference sequence). V shed 3 bases and J shed 6 bases, with 9 bases lying between them. CDR3 size: 14 residues.

CDR3: CASSLVTDGNTIYF. CDR3 DNA: TGTGCCAGCAGCTTGGTTACCGATGGAAACACCATATATTTT. The chain has TRBV5-6 and TRBJ1-3; D unclear. Germline CDR1 is SGHDT and CDR2 is YYEEEE. The CDR3 consists of 14 residues. Trimming pared 0 bases from V and 3 bases from J, leaving 7 bases between.

The rearrangement joins TRBV7-8 to TRBJ1-1; 8 bases agree with TRBD1. Germline lookup yields CDR1 SGHVS and CDR2 FQNEAQ. Germline trimming cut 4 bases from V and 5 bases from J; bases unmatched to any gene: 6. This CDR3 is 14 amino acids long. CDR3: CASSYDRGGTEAFF. The CDR3 nucleotides are TGTGCCAGCAGCTATGACAGGGGAGGGACTGAAGCTTTCTTT.

The rearrangement links TRBV5-1 to TRBJ2-3; D remains ambiguous. The CDR3 contains 16 residues. In germline, CDR1 is SGHRS, CDR2 YFSETQ. Trimming took off 2 bases at V and 2 bases at J, with 15 bases between the two ends. The CDR3 sequence: CASSFVLPDNTDTQYF. Here the CDR3 DNA reads TGCGCCAGCAGCTTCGTTTTGCCGGATAACACAGATACGCAGTATTTT.

The genes are TRBV29-1 and TRBJ1-2; D uncertain. Trimming took off 7 bases at V and 6 bases at J, with 15 bases between the two ends. This CDR3 is 12 amino acids long. The germline V gene encodes CDR1 SQVTM and CDR2 ANQGSEA. Here the CDR3 reads CSAERAGNGYTF. For the CDR3, the DNA is TGCAGCGCCGAAAGGGCTGGGAATGGCTACACCTTC.

This clone was found a few times. The chain combines TRBV5-4 with TRBJ2-4, with 7 bases matching TRBD2. Germline values: CDR1 SGHNT, CDR2 YYREEE (reference sequence). The CDR3 contains 15 residues. V trimming: 5 bases; J trimming: 1 base; junction bases outside the gene matches: 6. CDR3 loop: CASSYSGAAKNIQYF. CDR3 nucleotide sequence: TGTGCCAGCAGTTACAGCGGGGCCGCCAAAAACATTCAGTACTTC.

V usage is TRBV10-3 and J usage is TRBJ2-3; D may be TRBD2 (6 bases). The germline gives CDR1 ENHRY, CDR2 SYGVKD. The CDR3 totals 13 residues. The germline V and J ends were trimmed by 7 bases and 2 bases, with 10 bases remaining between them. CDR3 amino acids: CAIKGLYTDTQYF. The CDR3 coding sequence is TGTGCCATCAAGGGACTTTACACAGATACGCAGTATTTT.

V gene TRBV6-5 combines with J gene TRBJ2-1; D perhaps matches TRBD1 (6 bases). Trimming took 6 bases from V and 4 from J, leaving 13 bases between them. Germline CDR1 reads MNHEY; CDR2 reads SVGAGI. The CDR3 is 14 residues long. The CDR3 region is CASSPSDSYNEQFF. The CDR3 DNA reads TGTGCCAGCAGCCCCTCGGACAGTTACAATGAGCAGTTCTTC.

DNA for the CDR3: TGTGCCAGTAGTTGGACAGGGGGCGGCAATCAGCCCCAGCATTTT. Translated, it gives CASSWTGGGNQPQHF. The chain is built from TRBV19 and TRBJ1-5, with 11 bases aligning to TRBD1. J gave up 2 bases and V 5 bases, and 2 bases lay outside the gene matches. The CDR3 is 15 residues long. From germline, CDR1 is LNHDA and CDR2 SQIVND (reference sequence).

This chain joins TRBV6-5 and TRBJ1-3; TRBD1 is a possible D gene (5 bases). Germline loops: CDR1 MNHEY, CDR2 SVGAGI. The length of the CDR3 is 15 residues. The V and J ends lost 4 bases and 2 bases respectively, with 12 bases between them. The CDR3 protein is CASSWGRFPGNTIYF. The CDR3 DNA reads TGTGCCAGCAGTTGGGGCAGGTTTCCTGGAAACACCATATATTTT.